This T cell receptor beta chain stems from a study of beta chain features in type 1 diabetes (dated by TCRdb to 2016 to 2019). In terms of the full investigation: No differences in mean age, gender distribution, total cell number or subset yield were found between patients and healthy donors. A total of some 100,000,000 sorted cells were examined across all samples, and a strong correlation was observed between cell number per subset and RNA yield. In the study, recently diagnosed type 1 diabetes patients and matched healthy donors were compared on the TCRB repertoires of their sorted circulating CD4+ T cell subsets. Regulatory and stem cell-like memory subsets were obtained from only 8 patients and roughly eight healthy donors, while naive and central memory subsets were obtained from all 30 or so donors.

There are 14 amino acids in the CDR3, from cysteine to phenylalanine inclusive. Left in the record is the CDR3 DNA by itself, 42 bases read in frame from the first base. Trimming removed 5 bases from V and 5 bases from J; the gene matches leave 6 bases unexplained. CDR1 and CDR2 are read off the germline V gene as SGHAT and FQNNGV. The entire amount of isolated RNA was reverse transcribed using the High Capacity cDNA Reverse Transcription Kit, so the sequenced TCRB transcripts were expressed ones. Deep immunoSEQ sequencing was applied to naive, central memory and regulatory T cell samples, giving an average of roughly 3.5 million total reads per sample. Sorted cells were lysed in RLT buffer, and RNA was extracted using DNase-treated RNeasy Micro or Mini kits according to cell number. Each cell subset was processed on its own to prevent cross-contamination, while patient and healthy donor samples were processed together. The immunoSEQ multiplex PCR was used to amplify TCRB sequences from cDNA, yielding 87-bp fragments that span the CDR3 region. The amplicons were sequenced using the Illumina HiSeq platform. Per the source publication's procedure: PCR bias was corrected computationally using synthetic template baselines, and reads within Hamming distance 2 were collapsed, with unmergeable singletons discarded. Reads were aligned against IMGT to assign V, D and J genes, CDR3 length and insertions or deletions at six rearrangement sites. Clonotype counts were normalized to sorted cell number within each subset before computing true diversity and Gini coefficients with the tcR R package. The overlap coefficient, calculated on TCRB nucleotide sequences, was used to measure repertoire sharing. TCRdb re-hosts the immuneACCESS table, in-frame sequences only. Its copies lack some clones; in the studies checked, an unresolved V gene accounts for under half of them, and the cause for the rest is not known. That table is the source of V, J and clone size, and D and trimming were worked out from the DNA. The sample yields about 390,000 clones; roughly 9.8% were counted once. The ten largest clonotypes hold roughly 0.54% of the sample.

A word on this clone: Its antigen remains unidentified. There are no base qualities to consult, and no much larger clone falls within one base.

The study at large found these results: PCR might favor shorter templates, but patient and control samples were amplified and corrected together, so any skew would affect both groups equally. Naive, central memory and regulatory TCRB repertoires appeared to be more similar among patients than among healthy donors. Type 1 diabetes patients showed a moderate but significant shortening of TCRB CDR3 length in all four CD4+ subsets. Only small numbers of individuals were included in the HLA sub-analyses, which left unresolved whether HLA type had any influence on TCRB rearrangement. Sequencing cDNA rather than genomic DNA could over-represent highly expressing activated cells, although activation and CD3 levels did not differ between groups. At VDJ recombination sites, type 1 diabetes patients had fewer insertions and more deleted nucleotides, which implies abnormalities in thymic rearrangement.

A single peripheral blood draw of around 120 mL on average was collected from each donor into heparinised tubes. Using a panel that included CD45RO, CCR7, CD25, CD127, CD95 and CD27, naive, central memory, regulatory and stem cell-like memory CD4+ T cells were sorted on a BD FACSAria II. Purity was above 95% for every sorted population. PBMCs were isolated immediately by Lymphoprep density gradient centrifugation and stained directly without culture. Samples were stained and sorted in pairs, with one healthy donor and one patient per experiment, so that batch effects were minimized. The chain was built from TRBV11-2 and TRBJ2-3; 8 bases in between match TRBD1. Sequenced input: central memory CD4+ T cells from blood. This TCR derives from a man aged 25 to 40 with type 1 diabetes. Here is the DNA: TGTGCCAGCAGCCAGGACAGGGTGGAAGATACGCAGTATTTT. Its translation is CASSQDRVEDTQYF.